This TCR beta chain was identified in a study of blood T cell repertoires in COVID-19. The CDR3 spans 14 residues. Germline CDR1 and CDR2: LNHNV and YYDKDF (reference sequence). V was cut by 0 bases and J by 1 base, with 6 bases left in between. In the original processing: Amplification from reference gene primers served as the basis for estimated nucleated cell counts. The data were produced by immunoSEQ multiplex PCR, yet TCRdb's version contains in-frame clones alone and is incomplete. D and trimming were read from the DNA, whereas the V and J calls and clone size are those reported in that table. The table records 55,000 to 90,000 clones, 88% of them present only once.

The sequence derives from a human donor in a cohort sampled during active COVID-19. Sequenced: peripheral blood. This rearrangement joins TRBV15 to TRBJ1-1; D unclear. The CDR3 is CATSRDLGNTEAFF. The CDR3 coding sequence is TGTGCCACCAGCAGAGATCTAGGGAACACTGAAGCTTTCTTT.